These 23 T cell receptor beta chains were sequenced from one sample in a study of Graves' ophthalmopathy and Graves' hyperthyroidism. The TCR beta CDR3 regions underwent amplification from RNA transcripts. HTBI primers were employed in first-round RT-PCR, then a second-round multiplex PCR followed. TCRdb ran MiXCR on the multiplex PCR reads and lists one entry per CDR3 protein. The table has more than 45,000 distinct CDR3 sequences, around 48% seen once. The sample was peripheral blood. The receptors shown here come from an adult man with Graves' ophthalmopathy.

This clonotype was observed at least ten times. The chain uses TRBV12-3 or TRBV12-4 and TRBJ2-3, with TRBD1 as a possible D gene (5 bases). This CDR3 is 12 amino acids long. Trimming pared 4 bases from V and 3 bases from J, leaving 5 bases between. In nucleotides, the CDR3 is TGTGCCAGCAGTTCAGGGACAGATACGCAGTATTTT. Protein product: CASSSGTDTQYF.

This rearrangement joins TRBV9 to TRBJ2-3, with 16 bases that match TRBD2. The V gene's germline CDR1 is SGDLS and CDR2 YYNGEE. The CDR3 has 16 residues. Trimming removed 5 bases from V and 11 bases from J; junction bases left unmatched: 11. CDR3 region: CASSGTSGRGLHEQYF. CDR3 nucleotides: TGTGCCAGCAGTGGGACTAGCGGGAGGGGTCTCCATGAGCAGTATTTT.

The chain uses TRBV2 and TRBJ1-5; no definite D call. Trimming took off 4 bases at V and 11 bases at J, with 15 bases between the two ends. There are 13 residues in the CDR3. Per the germline V gene, CDR1 is SNHLY and CDR2 is FYNNEI. CDR3 in amino acids: CASSVNNQETQHF. CDR3 coding DNA: TGTGCCAGCAGTGTTAACAACCAAGAGACCCAGCATTTT.

Points on this clonotype: This may be a read error: a much more frequent sequence differs by one nucleotide. The chain joins TRBV27 to TRBJ2-7; tentatively, D is TRBD1 (6 bases). The CDR3 length is 14 residues. Germline V CDR1 and CDR2: MNHEY, SMNVEV (reference sequence). The germline V and J ends were trimmed by 6 bases and 5 bases, with 17 bases remaining between them. The CDR3 coding sequence is TGTGCCAGCAGACCAGGGGAGCGTCCCCACGAGCAGTACTTC. Translation gives CASRPGERPHEQYF.

The rearrangement uses TRBV6-5 and TRBJ1-2; a possible D gene is TRBD1 (5 bases). Per germline, CDR1 MNHEY and CDR2 SVGAGI. Trimming pared 2 bases from V and 2 bases from J, leaving 15 bases between. The CDR3 consists of 16 residues. Here the CDR3 reads CASSYDFGGANYGYTF. The CDR3 DNA sequence: TGTGCCAGCAGTTACGATTTTGGAGGGGCCAACTATGGCTACACCTTC.

Here the CDR3 reads CSATAEGNTIYF. CDR3 bases: TGCAGTGCTACGGCCGAAGGAAACACCATATATTTT. The chain links TRBV20-1 to TRBJ1-3, with D hard to call. This CDR3 region has 12 residues. The V end lost 4 bases, the J end lost 4 bases, and 8 bases lay between the germline ends. The germline CDR1 and CDR2 sequences are DFQATT and SNEGSKA (reference sequence).

The chain has TRBV15 and TRBJ2-2; unclear D gene. Germline assignment: CDR1 LNHNV and CDR2 YYDKDF (reference sequence). CDR3 size: 13 residues. The V end was cut by 0 bases, the J end by 6 bases, with 5 bases between. The CDR3 reads CATSRERAGELFF. The CDR3 nucleotides read TGTGCCACCAGCAGAGAGCGAGCCGGGGAGCTGTTTTTT.

The chain carries TRBV7-2 and TRBJ2-7; D perhaps matches TRBD1 (5 bases). This CDR3 is 15 amino acids long. Germline loops: CDR1 SGHTA, CDR2 FQGNSA. Deletions cut 1 base from V and 0 bases from J, with 10 bases between. CDR3 region: CASSLVVDSSYEQYF. The DNA of the CDR3 is TGTGCCAGCAGCTTAGTGGTTGACAGCTCCTACGAGCAGTACTTC.

The chain links TRBV29-1 to TRBJ2-5, with D tentatively TRBD2 (6 bases). CDR3 size: 11 residues. V was cut by 6 bases and J by 7 bases, with 12 bases left in between. The germline gives CDR1 SQVTM, CDR2 ANQGSEA. The CDR3 loop is CSVAGRMTQYF. The CDR3 DNA is TGCAGCGTGGCGGGACGGATGACCCAGTACTTC. Looking up the rest from reference TRBV29-1 and TRBJ2-5 gives the full variable domain: SAVISQKPSRDICQRGTSLTIQCQVDSQVTMMFWYRQQPGQSLTLIATANQGSEATYESGFVIDKFPISRPNLTFSTLTVSNMSPEDSSIYLCSVAGRMTQYFGPGTRLLVL.

V gene TRBV10-3 combines with J gene TRBJ2-4; D is uncertain. The ends were cut back, 3 bases at V and 0 bases at J, with 12 bases in the middle. The CDR3 contains 16 residues. The germline V gene encodes CDR1 ENHRY and CDR2 SYGVKD. The CDR3 DNA is TGTGCCATCAGTGATCGGTCCCGCCCAGCCAAAAACATTCAGTACTTC. The encoded protein is CAISDRSRPAKNIQYF.

This clonotype is termed medium-sized. The rearrangement joins TRBV10-3 to TRBJ1-2; 10 nucleotides align to TRBD1. The CDR3 sequence is 16 residues long. With V trimmed by 7 bases and J by 8 bases, 16 bases remained unmatched. The germline CDR1 and CDR2 sequences are ENHRY and SYGVKD. The CDR3 loop reads CAITPLLDRGIGGYTF. The CDR3 DNA reads TGTGCCATCACCCCTCTCTTGGACAGGGGGATCGGCGGCTACACCTTC.

Points on this clonotype: The DNA is left out, because the CDR3 cannot be placed on it with certainty; the CDR3 is given as TCRdb lists it. The chain couples TRBV7-9 to TRBJ2-5; the D call in the table, TRBD2, was not verified against the DNA. Per the germline V gene, CDR1 is SEHNR and CDR2 is FQNEAQ (reference sequence). The CDR3 has 19 residues if both end residues are counted. The CDR3 loop reads CASSFYICSASPGGETQYF.

This clonotype is labeled as medium-sized. The rearrangement joins TRBV7-8 to TRBJ1-1; D gene ambiguous. Between the trimmed V and J ends, which lost 5 bases and 5 bases, there was a span of 12 bases. CDR3 length: 13 residues. CDR1 is SGHVS, CDR2 FQNEAQ, per germline. The CDR3 spells CASSTRLRTEAFF. The CDR3 bases are TGTGCCAGCAGCACACGGCTGAGGACTGAAGCTTTCTTT.

Ten or more counts support this clonotype. The chain recombines TRBV7-8 with TRBJ2-1; 12 bases line up with TRBD2. Losses at the gene ends were 5 bases for V and 9 bases for J; bases not matched to a gene: 17. Germline V gene data show CDR1 as SGHVS and CDR2 as FQNEAQ. This CDR3 contains 18 residues. The CDR3 coding sequence is TGTGCCAGCAGCCTAATCGTCATAGGACTAGCGGGATCAGTTGAGCAGTTCTTC. This gives the protein CASSLIVIGLAGSVEQFF. The whole variable domain, remainder taken from reference TRBV7-8 and TRBJ2-1, is GAGVSQSPRYKVAKRGQDVALRCDPISGHVSLFWYQQALGQGPEFLTYFQNEAQLDKSGLPSDRFFAERPEGSVSTLKIQRTQQEDSAVYLCASSLIVIGLAGSVEQFFGPGTRLTVL.

On this clonotype itself: One end of the junction is discordant with germline, which a read error may explain. V gene TRBV10-3 combines with J gene TRBJ2-1; maybe TRBD2 (6 bases). The CDR3 extends over 16 amino acids. The germline CDR1 and CDR2 sequences are ENHRY and SYGVKD. The CDR3 bases are TGTGCCATCAGTGAGTCGCGACCTACGGGAGTGAATGAGCAGCTCTTC. As protein: CAISESRPTGVNEQLF.

This clonotype has at least ten counts. The gene calls are TRBV20-1 and TRBJ2-2, with D maybe TRBD2 (5 bases). The CDR3 runs 13 residues. V gave up 5 bases and J gave up 4 bases, with 11 bases separating them. CDR1 and CDR2 from the germline V gene are DFQATT and SNEGSKA (reference sequence). The CDR3 here is CSAESRGTGELFF. The CDR3 region has the DNA TGCAGTGCTGAAAGTCGGGGCACCGGGGAGCTGTTTTTT.

This chain links TRBV29-1 with TRBJ2-5, with TRBD1 matching 8 bases. Germline values: CDR1 SQVTM, CDR2 ANQGSEA. CDR3 length equals 12 residues. V dropped 6 bases and J dropped 7; count of bases not matched to a gene: 7. The CDR3 spells CSVQGAVGTQYF. The CDR3 nucleotides are TGCAGCGTGCAGGGGGCAGTCGGGACCCAGTACTTC.

The sample holds many counts of this clonotype. This chain connects TRBV11-2 to TRBJ2-5; TRBD1 or TRBD2 may be the D gene (5 bases each). The CDR3 loop spans 16 amino acids. The ends were cut back, 3 bases at V and 5 bases at J, with 19 bases in the middle. Germline CDR1 is SGHAT and CDR2 is FQNNGV. CDR3 DNA sequence: TGTGCCAGCAGCTTGTTCCCGGGACGGTCGAGCGAGACCCAGTACTTC. As protein: CASSLFPGRSSETQYF.

Only a few counts were recorded for this clonotype. V and J are TRBV29-1 and TRBJ1-2; no clear D. Germline CDR1 is SQVTM and CDR2 is ANQGSEA. This CDR3 comprises 10 residues. V was cut by 7 bases and J by 14 bases, with 17 bases left in between. CDR3 loop: CSAPGRRETF. CDR3 nucleotides: TGCAGCGCGCCCGGGCGTCGGGAGACCTTC.

This clonotype was recorded a few times. The V and J genes are TRBV25-1 and TRBJ1-5; possible D gene TRBD1, 6 bases. CDR1 and CDR2 (germline): MGHDK, SYGVNS. CDR3 size: 14 residues. V was pared by 2 bases and J by 1 base, with 6 bases between. CDR3 amino acids: CASSETGSNQPQHF. The DNA of the CDR3 is TGTGCCAGCAGTGAAACAGGGAGCAATCAGCCCCAGCATTTT.

The chain combines TRBV18 with TRBJ2-5; no definite D call. The CDR3 runs to 11 residues. Trimming stripped 3 bases from V and 5 bases from J, with 4 bases between. Looked up from germline, CDR1 is KGHSH and CDR2 is LQKENI. CDR3 bases: TGTGCCAGCTCACCGAGGGAGACCCAGTACTTC. It encodes CASSPRETQYF.

The chain has TRBV2 and TRBJ2-1, with 13 bases that match TRBD2. J gave up 2 bases and V 2 bases, and 3 bases lay outside the gene matches. Germline V gene data show CDR1 as SNHLY and CDR2 as FYNNEI. The CDR3 consists of 17 residues. The CDR3 loop is CASSETSGRDPYNEQFF. DNA for the CDR3: TGTGCCAGCAGTGAAACTAGCGGGAGGGACCCCTACAATGAGCAGTTCTTC.

J is TRBJ1-5 and V is TRBV9; 7 bases map to TRBD1. Germline V CDR1 and CDR2: SGDLS, YYNGEE. CDR3 length: 15 residues. J lost 7 bases, V lost 5 bases, and 12 bases had no gene match. The CDR3 loop reads CASSPGQLRAQPQHF. The DNA for the CDR3 is TGTGCCAGCAGTCCGGGACAGCTAAGGGCCCAGCCCCAGCATTTT. Based on the CDR3 plus reference TRBV9 and TRBJ1-5, the full variable domain is DSGVTQTPKHLITATGQRVTLRCSPRSGDLSVYWYQQSLDQGLQFLIQYYNGEERAKGNILERFSAQQFPDLHSELNLSSLELGDSALYFCASSPGQLRAQPQHFGDGTRLSIL.